These 10 T cell receptor beta chains came from one sample sequenced in a study of cytomegalovirus exposure and HLA in healthy donors. PCR used 60 Vbeta primers and 13 Jbeta primers. Sequencing was performed with immunoSEQ multiplex PCR; in TCRdb, only in-frame clones are kept and a portion is missing. The table records about 190,000 clones, 78% of them present only once. Sequenced input: PBMCs. These receptors originate from a woman aged 30 to 39 in good health and CMV-seropositive.

DNA of the CDR3: TGTGCCAGCAGTCTGGACAGGGGCTACAATGAGCAGTTCTTC. It encodes CASSLDRGYNEQFF. V gene TRBV6-6 combines with J gene TRBJ2-1; TRBD1 aligns across 9 bases. CDR1 MNHNY and CDR2 SVGAGI come from the germline V gene (reference sequence). V was pared by 5 bases and J by 3 bases, with 2 bases of the junction left unmatched. The CDR3 totals 14 residues.

This chain links TRBV7-9 with TRBJ2-3; weak D call: TRBD2 (6 bases). The germline V gene encodes CDR1 SEHNR and CDR2 FQNEAQ (reference sequence). V lost 3 bases, J lost 2 bases, and 12 bases lay in between. This CDR3 comprises 15 residues. This chain's CDR3 is CASSLVTSNTDTQYF. In DNA form, the CDR3 reads TGTGCCAGCAGCTTGGTGACTAGTAACACAGATACGCAGTATTTT. The whole variable domain, remainder taken from reference TRBV7-9 and TRBJ2-3, is DTGVSQNPRHKITKRGQNVTFRCDPISEHNRLYWYRQTLGQGPEFLTYFQNEAQLEKSRLLSDRFSAERPKGSFSTLEIQRTEQGDSAMYLCASSLVTSNTDTQYFGPGTRLTVL.

The CDR3 DNA is TGTGCCAGCAGCTTTCATGAGGGCTGGAACACCGGGGAGCTGTTTTTT. It specifies CASSFHEGWNTGELFF. The J gene is TRBJ2-2, the V gene TRBV11-2; possible D gene TRBD2, 5 bases. Germline loops: CDR1 SGHAT, CDR2 FQNNGV. Between the trimmed V and J ends, which lost 3 bases and 1 base, there was a span of 12 bases. This CDR3 region has 16 residues. Together with reference TRBV11-2 and TRBJ2-2, the CDR3 gives the full variable domain: EAGVAQSPRYKIIEKRQSVAFWCNPISGHATLYWYQQILGQGPKLLIQFQNNGVVDDSQLPKDRFSAERLKGVDSTLKIQPAKLEDSAVYLCASSFHEGWNTGELFFGEGSRLTVL.

The V gene is TRBV19, the J gene TRBJ1-2, with D possibly matching TRBD1 (5 bases). Germline CDR1 is LNHDA and CDR2 is SQIVND (reference sequence). The germline V and J ends were trimmed by 6 bases and 3 bases, with 14 bases remaining between them. CDR3 length: 14 residues. The CDR3 DNA reads as TGTGCCAGTAGGGGTGCAGGGCCTTACTATGGCTACACCTTC. This encodes CASRGAGPYYGYTF.

This sequence joins TRBV28 and TRBJ2-3, with 7 bases that match TRBD1. V was clipped by 3 bases and J by 2 bases; unmatched bases: 8. Germline V lookup: CDR1 MDHEN, CDR2 SYDVKM. This CDR3 is 16 amino acids long. Here the CDR3 reads CASSFLWGQITDTQYF. The CDR3 nucleotides are TGTGCCAGCAGTTTCCTCTGGGGACAGATCACAGATACGCAGTATTTT.

The V call is TRBV9, the J call TRBJ2-5; weak D call: TRBD1 (6 bases). The J call may be mistaken, given a closer DNA end match to TRBJ2-7. The CDR3 runs to 15 residues. Germline CDR1 and CDR2: SGDLS and YYNGEE. The CDR3 DNA sequence: TGTGCCAGCAGCGAGAAACCGGGACAAGTCTACGAGCAGTACTTC. Residues: CASSEKPGQVYEQYF.

The chain joins TRBV28 to TRBJ2-7; D is perhaps TRBD2 (7 bases). The CDR3 totals 13 residues. Germline-derived CDR1 and CDR2 are MDHEN and SYDVKM. Trimming took off 3 bases at V and 5 bases at J, with 11 bases between the two ends. The CDR3 is CASSLQGRDEQYF. CDR3 DNA sequence: TGTGCCAGCAGTTTGCAGGGGAGGGACGAGCAGTACTTC.

V is TRBV28 and J is TRBJ1-2; D possibly corresponds to TRBD1 (5 bases). Germline CDR1 is MDHEN and CDR2 is SYDVKM. V was clipped by 7 bases and J by 0 bases, with 12 bases between them. The CDR3 sequence is 14 residues long. CDR3 region: CASKVSGTNYGYTF. CDR3 bases: TGTGCCAGCAAAGTTTCAGGGACTAACTATGGCTACACCTTC.

The chain carries TRBV19 and TRBJ1-4; 11 nucleotides match TRBD1. The CDR3 totals 15 residues. V trimming: 4 bases; J trimming: 7 bases; junction bases outside the gene matches: 5. The germline gives CDR1 LNHDA, CDR2 SQIVND (reference sequence). CDR3 nucleotide sequence: TGTGCCAGTAGTACCAGGACAGGGGGCGGTGAAAAACTGTTTTTT. Residues: CASSTRTGGGEKLFF. The complete variable domain, with remaining parts taken from reference TRBV19 and TRBJ1-4, reads DGGITQSPKYLFRKEGQNVTLSCEQNLNHDAMYWYRQDPGQGLRLIYYSQIVNDFQKGDIAEGYSVSREKKESFPLTVTSAQKNPTAFYLCASSTRTGGGEKLFFGSGTQLSVL.

The chain couples TRBV19 to TRBJ2-3; D not certain. V lost 4 bases to trimming and J lost 2 bases, with 10 bases between them. Germline-derived CDR1 and CDR2 are LNHDA and SQIVND (reference sequence). CDR3 size: 14 residues. DNA for the CDR3: TGTGCCAGTAGTAAAAGACACCACACAGATACGCAGTATTTT. Translated, it gives CASSKRHHTDTQYF.